Listed below are T cell receptor beta chains from one sample, sequenced in a study of T cell responses to AZD1222 COVID-19 vaccine. Sequenced by immunoSEQ multiplex PCR; TCRdb stores in-frame clones only, minus some. The sample holds tens of thousands of clones, around 84% seen once. The sequences come from peripheral blood, collected on day 0 of AZD1222 vaccination. The receptors derive from an adult in good health. The CDR3 runs from the conserved cysteine through the conserved F or W. A D gene is named only where the DNA matches it firmly. A row's size may be missing; if present it is once, few, many or a size class.

abundance	v_gene	j_gene	len	d_gene	CDR3aa	CDR3nt
.	TRBV12-3/TRBV12-4	TRBJ1-1	13	.	CASSLALYTEAFF	TGTGCCAGCAGTTTAGCGCTCTACACTGAAGCTTTCTTT
.	TRBV28	TRBJ1-6	17	.	CASSLRRQSSYNSPLHF	TGTGCCAGCAGTTTACGTCGACAGAGCTCCTATAATTCACCCCTCCACTTT
.	TRBV2	TRBJ1-1	13	TRBD1	CASSQGTGLGAFF	TGTGCCAGCAGTCAAGGGACAGGGCTCGGAGCTTTCTTT
.	TRBV6-2/TRBV6-3	TRBJ1-5	17	.	CASSYAAGLLERQPQHF	TGTGCCAGCAGTTACGCGGCAGGCTTGCTAGAGCGACAGCCCCAGCATTTT
.	TRBV19	TRBJ2-7	15	TRBD1	CASSGTGHRSYEQYF	TGTGCCAGTAGTGGGACAGGGCATAGGTCCTACGAGCAGTACTTC
.	TRBV5-8	TRBJ2-7	15	TRBD2	CASSLLGSGGYEQYF	TGTGCCAGCAGCTTGTTGGGTAGCGGGGGCTACGAGCAGTACTTC
.	TRBV6-5	TRBJ1-5	14	.	CASSYSRGWQPQHF	TGTGCCAGCAGTTACTCGAGAGGTTGGCAGCCCCAGCATTTT
.	TRBV5-6	TRBJ1-1	14	.	CASSPPDLNTEAFF	TGTGCCAGCAGCCCACCGGACCTAAACACTGAAGCTTTCTTT
few	TRBV6-5	TRBJ1-2	13	.	CASRFSDRNGYTF	TGTGCCAGCAGATTTTCCGACAGGAATGGCTACACCTTC
once	TRBV5-4	TRBJ2-1	17	TRBD2	CASSLMASGGPYNEQFF	TGTGCCAGCAGCTTGATGGCTAGCGGGGGCCCCTACAATGAGCAGTTCTTC
once	TRBV29-1	TRBJ2-7	11	.	CSVGTVYEQYF	TGCAGCGTTGGTACTGTCTACGAGCAGTACTTC
.	TRBV18	TRBJ1-1	13	.	CASSPGLNTEAFF	TGTGCCAGCTCACCGGGATTGAACACTGAAGCTTTCTTT
.	TRBV6-5	TRBJ1-5	13	.	CASSYREGQPQHF	TGTGCCAGCAGCTACAGGGAGGGTCAGCCCCAGCATTTT
.	TRBV6-4	TRBJ1-5	13	.	CASSDSRDQPQHF	TGTGCCAGCAGTGACTCGAGGGATCAGCCCCAGCATTTT
.	TRBV5-4	TRBJ1-2	14	TRBD1	CASSFGTANYGYTF	TGTGCCAGCAGCTTCGGGACAGCTAACTATGGCTACACCTTC
.	TRBV18	TRBJ1-2	18	.	CASSPPIAAGHEDYGYTF	TGTGCCAGCTCACCACCGATTGCCGCGGGGCACGAGGACTATGGCTACACCTTC
.	TRBV6-5	TRBJ1-5	15	.	CASSSGAYSNQPQHF	TGTGCCAGCAGTAGCGGGGCCTATAGCAATCAGCCCCAGCATTTT
.	TRBV19	TRBJ2-5	12	.	CASGPGRETQYF	TGTGCCAGTGGCCCAGGGAGAGAGACCCAGTACTTC
many	TRBV5-8	TRBJ1-6	15	.	CASSPPGTLNSPLHF	TGTGCCAGCAGCCCCCCCGGGACGCTTAATTCACCCCTCCACTTT
.	TRBV27	TRBJ2-7	15	.	CASLRTEGSSYEQYF	TGTGCCAGCCTCCGAACAGAGGGGAGCTCCTACGAGCAGTACTTC
.	TRBV16	TRBJ1-3	17	TRBD1	CASSQTPGQLSGNTIYF	TGTGCCAGCAGCCAAACCCCGGGACAGCTTTCTGGAAACACCATATATTTT
.	TRBV12-5	TRBJ2-4	13	TRBD1	CASGRGQGALQYF	TGTGCTAGTGGTCGGGGACAGGGAGCCCTTCAGTACTTC
.	TRBV27	TRBJ2-7	15	TRBD1	CASSSRAGTGNEQYF	TGTGCCAGCAGTTCACGGGCCGGGACAGGGAACGAGCAGTACTTC
.	TRBV11-3	TRBJ2-3	17	TRBD2	CASSLDGSGRAEDTQYF	TGTGCCAGCAGCTTAGATGGGAGCGGGAGGGCCGAAGATACGCAGTATTTT
few	TRBV7-2	TRBJ1-6	16	TRBD1	CASSLGTGALTSPLHF	TGTGCCAGCAGCCTAGGTACAGGGGCTTTGACTTCACCCCTCCACTTT
.	TRBV6-5	TRBJ1-1	12	.	CASTQMNTEAFF	TGTGCCAGCACTCAGATGAACACTGAAGCTTTCTTT
once	TRBV2	TRBJ2-1	15	.	CASRRDVSSYNEQFF	TGTGCCAGCAGGAGAGACGTCAGCTCCTACAATGAGCAGTTCTTC
.	TRBV30	TRBJ2-7	13	.	CAWSYRSSYEQYF	TGTGCCTGGAGTTACAGGAGTTCCTACGAGCAGTACTTC
.	TRBV9	TRBJ2-7	14	TRBD1	CASRTSGTGEGQYF	TGTGCCAGCAGAACTTCCGGGACAGGGGAAGGACAGTACTTC
.	TRBV6-5	TRBJ2-3	12	.	CASSLQGDTQYF	TGTGCCAGCAGCCTCCAGGGAGATACGCAGTATTTT
.	TRBV25-1	TRBJ1-6	14	.	CASSLPLYNSPLHF	TGTGCCAGCAGTCTCCCATTATATAATTCACCCCTCCACTTT
few	TRBV6-5	TRBJ1-5	14	.	CASSPKYSNQPQHF	TGTGCCAGCAGTCCCAAGTATAGCAATCAGCCCCAGCATTTT
.	TRBV18	TRBJ2-7	15	TRBD2	CASSPNPAGAYEQYF	TGTGCCAGCTCCCCTAACCCGGCGGGAGCCTACGAGCAGTACTTC
.	TRBV5-4	TRBJ2-1	13	.	CASSWGDSGGQFF	TGTGCCAGCAGCTGGGGGGACAGCGGTGGGCAGTTCTTC
.	TRBV7-8	TRBJ2-4	14	TRBD2	CASSPSGVQNIQYF	TGTGCCAGCAGCCCCAGCGGGGTTCAAAACATTCAGTACTTC
once	TRBV19	TRBJ1-6	19	.	CASSIMGTGKKKYNSPLHF	TGTGCCAGTAGTATTATGGGAACAGGAAAGAAGAAATATAATTCACCCCTCCACTTT